This T cell receptor (beta chain) is from a study of blood T cells in healthy people across ages. Combining a sample-barcoded 5' primer with a J-beta primer mix, a second PCR ran for roughly 7 to 11 cycles. TCRdb re-analysed the 5' RACE reads in MiXCR, keeping a single row per CDR3 protein. The sample includes 1.5 million to 2 million distinct CDR3 sequences, about 35% of them seen just once. Only a few counts were recorded for this clonotype. Germline CDR1 is ENHRY and CDR2 is SYGVKD. The CDR3 consists of 17 residues. Trimming cost V 0 bases and J 3 bases, with 18 bases left between them. The chain combines TRBV10-3 with TRBJ2-7; D is perhaps TRBD2 (5 bases). This receptor was obtained from a woman between 25 and 40 years old in good health. The sequenced material came from blood. The CDR3 coding sequence is TGTGCCATCAGTGAGTCAGCACCCGGGGATAGGAACTACGAGCAGTACTTC. Translation: CAISESAPGDRNYEQYF.